Described below is a single T cell receptor (beta chain) sequence and its context. What it binds is not known. This sample was taken from a study of long-term antiretroviral therapy in people with HIV. General study findings and limits: Against controls, HIV repertoires showed narrower ranges of CDR3 length. The study collected blood between the mid-2000s and the late 2010s, possibly under older ART regimens. Although diversity increased after ART, it remained lower than in transplant donor controls.

This CDR3 is built from 17 residues. Germline V gene data show CDR1 as LNHNV and CDR2 as YYDKDF (reference sequence). Unmatched junction bases numbered 7, after V lost 5 bases and J lost 1 base. The assay, immunoSEQ v3.0, was run at survey level. TCRdb's copy holds only in-frame clones and misses some; the assay was immunoSEQ multiplex PCR. The sample gives about 50,000 clones, about 81% of which show up once; 2.5% to 3.5% is in the top ten. The chain carries TRBV15 and TRBJ2-1; TRBD2 matches 11 bases. The clonotype comes from a woman aged 18-35 years with HIV. This material consisted of unsorted PBMCs, taken 0.8 years after starting antiretroviral therapy. DNA for the CDR3: TGTGCCACCAGCTTTATAGCGGGAGGGCGGTCCTACAATGAGCAGTTCTTC. Protein product: CATSFIAGGRSYNEQFF.